This record covers a single TCR beta chain. The antigen is undetermined. TCRdb keeps only in-frame clones here, not all; method: immunoSEQ multiplex PCR. The sample has approximately 85,000 clones; just under 85% are singletons. These data come from a study of identifying expanded T cells in peripheral blood. Study findings and constraints: Across healthy donors, higher total template counts meant significantly greater approximately two-week count variance.

No infections or other immune events were documented during collection. This CDR3 is 15 amino acids long. J gave up 4 bases and V 0 bases, and 6 bases lay outside the gene matches. Germline V gene data show CDR1 as SQVTM and CDR2 as ANQGSEA. The chain employs TRBV29-1 and TRBJ1-3; 7 nucleotides agree with TRBD1. Specimen: blood. The TCR originated in a person aged 18 to 70 in good health. The CDR3 sequence: CSVEDRQGGGNTIYF. The CDR3, as DNA: TGCAGCGTTGAAGATAGGCAGGGGGGAGGAAACACCATATATTTT.